This TCR beta chain was profiled in a study of neurological immune-mediated disorders. Overall study context: The 35 or so multiple sclerosis patients comprised roughly 31 relapsing-remitting and 3 secondary progressive cases.

Over 170 million TCR-beta sequences, together covering 15-18 subjects, were produced by every individual sequencing run that was carried out. TCRdb used MiXCR to reprocess the 5' RACE reads, holding one entry per CDR3 protein. The sample comprises about 65,000 distinct CDR3 sequences, about 4% of which are singletons, and 2.6% rests with the top ten. The study, taken as a whole, reports: One related-CDR3 cluster, identified by phylogenetic grouping, held the repertoires of 18 of 34 multiple sclerosis patients and was a possible signature.

The CDR3 covers 11 residues. Looked up from germline, CDR1 is SQVTM and CDR2 is ANQGSEA. The table lists this clonotype with many counts. Its target is unknown. The specimen was PBMCs. The sequence was collected from a man aged 50 to 59 with multiple sclerosis. The chain joins TRBV29-1 to TRBJ1-4; D not certain. The CDR3 sequence: CGLMVIGKLFF. In nucleotides, the CDR3 is TGCGGTTTGATGGTGATAGGAAAACTGTTTTTT. Full variable domain (remainder filled in from reference TRBV29-1 and TRBJ1-4): SAVISQKPSRDICQRGTSLTIQCQVDSQVTMMFWYRQQPGQSLTLIATANQGSEATYESGFVIDKFPISRPNLTFSTLTVSNMSPEDSSIYLCGLMVIGKLFFGSGTQLSVL.